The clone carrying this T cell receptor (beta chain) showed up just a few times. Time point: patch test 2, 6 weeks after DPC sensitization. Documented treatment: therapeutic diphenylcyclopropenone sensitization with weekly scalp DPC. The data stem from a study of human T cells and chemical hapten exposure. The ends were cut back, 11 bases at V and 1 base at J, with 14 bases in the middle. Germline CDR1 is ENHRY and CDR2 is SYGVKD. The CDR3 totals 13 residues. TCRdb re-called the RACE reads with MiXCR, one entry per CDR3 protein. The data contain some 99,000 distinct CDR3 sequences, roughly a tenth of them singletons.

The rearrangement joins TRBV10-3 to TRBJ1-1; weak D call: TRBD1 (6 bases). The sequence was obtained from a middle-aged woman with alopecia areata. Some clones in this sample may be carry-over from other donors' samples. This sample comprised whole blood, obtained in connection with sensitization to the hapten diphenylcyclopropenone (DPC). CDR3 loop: CAVDSGANTEAFF. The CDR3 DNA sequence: TGTGCCGTCGACTCAGGGGCGAACACTGAAGCTTTCTTT.